This TCR beta chain was obtained from a study of blood T cell repertoires in COVID-19. TCRdb's copy holds only in-frame clones and misses some; the assay was immunoSEQ multiplex PCR. The table records roughly 70,000 clones, around nine tenths of them present only once. V shed 2 bases and J 7 bases; nucleotides not matched to a gene: 4. This CDR3 spans 15 amino acids. Germline V gene lookup returns CDR1 SGDLS and CDR2 YYNGEE. Sequenced material: peripheral blood. This clonotype was obtained from a man between 70 and 80 years old with acute or convalescent COVID-19. The chain links TRBV9 to TRBJ2-2, with 11 positions matching TRBD2. This chain's CDR3 is CASSVSGGAVGELFF. CDR3 coding DNA: TGTGCCAGCAGCGTTAGCGGGGGGGCTGTCGGGGAGCTGTTTTTT.